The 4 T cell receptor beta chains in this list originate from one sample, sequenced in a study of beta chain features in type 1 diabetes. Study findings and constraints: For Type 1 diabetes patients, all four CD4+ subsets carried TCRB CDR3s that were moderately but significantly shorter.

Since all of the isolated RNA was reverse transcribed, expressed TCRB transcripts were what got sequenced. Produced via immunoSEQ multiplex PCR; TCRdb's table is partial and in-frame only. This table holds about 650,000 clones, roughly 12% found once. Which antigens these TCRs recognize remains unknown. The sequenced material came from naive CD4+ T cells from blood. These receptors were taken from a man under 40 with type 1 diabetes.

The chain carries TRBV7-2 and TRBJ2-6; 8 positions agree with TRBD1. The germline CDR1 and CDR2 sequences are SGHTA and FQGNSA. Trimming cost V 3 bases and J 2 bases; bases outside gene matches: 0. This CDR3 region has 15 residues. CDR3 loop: CASSFRGPGANVLTF. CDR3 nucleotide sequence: TGTGCCAGCAGCTTCAGGGGGCCTGGGGCCAACGTCCTGACTTTC.

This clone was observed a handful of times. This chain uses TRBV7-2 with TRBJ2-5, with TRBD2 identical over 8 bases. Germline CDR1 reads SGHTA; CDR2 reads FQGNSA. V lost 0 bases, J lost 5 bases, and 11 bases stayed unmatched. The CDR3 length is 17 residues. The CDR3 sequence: CASSLASSGAPGETQYF. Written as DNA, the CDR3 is TGTGCCAGCAGCTTAGCGAGTAGCGGGGCCCCGGGGGAGACCCAGTACTTC.

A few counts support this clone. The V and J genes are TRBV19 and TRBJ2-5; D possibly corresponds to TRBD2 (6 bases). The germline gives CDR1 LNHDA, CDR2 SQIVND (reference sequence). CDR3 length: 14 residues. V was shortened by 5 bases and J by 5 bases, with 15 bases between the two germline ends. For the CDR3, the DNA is TGTGCCAGTAGTTCGGGTAGGGAGGAGGAGACCCAGTACTTC. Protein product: CASSSGREEETQYF.

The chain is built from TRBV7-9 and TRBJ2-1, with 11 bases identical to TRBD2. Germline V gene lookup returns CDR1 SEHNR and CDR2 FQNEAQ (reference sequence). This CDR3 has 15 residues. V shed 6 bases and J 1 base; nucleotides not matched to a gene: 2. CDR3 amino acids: CASSRLAGSYNEQFF. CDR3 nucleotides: TGTGCCAGCAGTCGACTAGCGGGGTCCTACAATGAGCAGTTCTTC. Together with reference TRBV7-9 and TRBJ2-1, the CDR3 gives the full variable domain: DTGVSQNPRHKITKRGQNVTFRCDPISEHNRLYWYRQTLGQGPEFLTYFQNEAQLEKSRLLSDRFSAERPKGSFSTLEIQRTEQGDSAMYLCASSRLAGSYNEQFFGPGTRLTVL.